The 23 T cell receptor beta chains presented below share a single source sample, sequenced in a study of CD8 T cells in Susac syndrome. RNA amounts of roughly 0.45 to 1 ug underwent reverse transcription with random hexamers. TCRdb itself ran the immunoSEQ multiplex PCR reads through MiXCR, one entry per CDR3 protein. This table has about 130,000 distinct CDR3 sequences, about 94% appearing once. The sample consisted of CD8+ T cells from PBMCs. The receptors come from a human donor with Susac syndrome.

This clonotype was counted once. The rearrangement joins TRBV7-2 to TRBJ2-5, with D hard to call. The germline gives CDR1 SGHTA, CDR2 FQGNSA. V lost 2 bases and J 5 bases, leaving 9 bases between the germline ends. This CDR3 is built from 13 residues. CDR3 sequence reads: CASSLSKGETQYF. CDR3 nucleotides: TGTGCCAGCAGCTTATCCAAAGGGGAGACCCAGTACTTC.

The rearrangement joins TRBV6-6 to TRBJ1-5; no definite D call. Trimming took 0 bases from V and 7 from J, leaving 10 bases between them. The CDR3 runs to 14 residues. The germline V gene has CDR1 MNHNY and CDR2 SVGAGI (reference sequence). This CDR3 reads CASSYSAEGQPQHF. The CDR3 DNA follows: TGTGCCAGCAGTTACTCGGCAGAAGGGCAGCCCCAGCATTTT.

This clonotype has just one count. The rearrangement links TRBV12-3 or TRBV12-4 to TRBJ2-1, with 9 nucleotides matching TRBD2. V trimming: 6 bases; J trimming: 7 bases; junction bases outside the gene matches: 10. The CDR3 is made up of 15 amino acids. CDR3 DNA sequence: TGTGCCAGCAGCTACCCCGGGACTAGCATGAATGAGCAGTTCTTC. Its translation: CASSYPGTSMNEQFF.

The rearrangement uses TRBV19 and TRBJ2-3; 11 nucleotides agree with TRBD1. Per germline, CDR1 LNHDA and CDR2 SQIVND (reference sequence). Germline trimming cut 5 bases from V and 4 bases from J; bases unmatched to any gene: 8. The CDR3 is 16 residues long. This chain's CDR3 is CASSSNPGQGADTQYF. Here the CDR3 DNA reads TGTGCCAGTAGTTCCAACCCGGGACAGGGGGCAGATACGCAGTATTTT.

The rearrangement joins TRBV11-2 to TRBJ2-3; D may match TRBD1 or TRBD2 (5 bases each). The germline V gene has CDR1 SGHAT and CDR2 FQNNGV. The V and J ends lost 5 bases and 0 bases respectively, with 9 bases between them. The CDR3 is 14 amino acids. CDR3 protein: CASSRGPSTDTQYF. Here the CDR3 DNA reads TGTGCCAGCAGCCGGGGACCGAGCACAGATACGCAGTATTTT. The full variable domain, rest sourced from reference TRBV11-2 and TRBJ2-3, is EAGVAQSPRYKIIEKRQSVAFWCNPISGHATLYWYQQILGQGPKLLIQFQNNGVVDDSQLPKDRFSAERLKGVDSTLKIQPAKLEDSAVYLCASSRGPSTDTQYFGPGTRLTVL.

The chain couples TRBV30 to TRBJ2-3; a possible D gene is TRBD1 (5 bases). V was shortened by 1 base and J by 5 bases, with 10 bases between the two germline ends. The CDR3 runs to 13 residues. Germline V CDR1 and CDR2: GTSNPN, SVGIG (reference sequence). CDR3 DNA sequence: TGTGCCTGGAGTGAGGCAGGGCAAGATACGCAGTATTTT. This encodes CAWSEAGQDTQYF.

V usage is TRBV7-3 and J usage is TRBJ2-3; 10 nucleotides agree with TRBD2. Germline V gene sequence: CDR1 SGHTA, CDR2 FQGTGA. The CDR3 sequence is 14 residues long. V gave up 4 bases and J gave up 7 bases; unmatched junction bases: 5. The CDR3 is CASSWGLAPNTQYF. CDR3 nucleotides: TGTGCCAGCAGCTGGGGACTAGCGCCTAATACGCAGTATTTT.

In DNA form, the CDR3 reads TGTGCCAGCAGCCAAAATTTCCCGGAGACCCAGTACTTC. It specifies CASSQNFPETQYF. This sequence joins TRBV14 and TRBJ2-5; no clear D gene. CDR1 and CDR2 from the germline V gene are SGHDN and FVKESK. CDR3 length: 13 amino acids. Trimming took 2 bases from V and 5 from J, leaving 9 bases between them.

The chain is built from TRBV30 and TRBJ1-5; D unclear. Trimming cost V 4 bases and J 4 bases, with 11 bases left between them. The CDR3 has 13 amino acids. From germline, CDR1 is GTSNPN and CDR2 SVGIG (reference sequence). CDR3 residues: CAWNLEDNQPQHF. In nucleotides, the CDR3 is TGTGCCTGGAATCTGGAGGATAATCAGCCCCAGCATTTT.

The chain has TRBV13 and TRBJ1-2; tentative D call: TRBD1 (5 bases). V lost 4 bases and J lost 4, with 13 bases in between. The CDR3 has 14 residues. In germline, CDR1 is PRHDT, CDR2 FYEKMQ (reference sequence). CDR3 residues: CASSSLSDSYGYTF. The DNA for the CDR3 is TGTGCCAGCAGCTCCCTCAGCGACAGCTATGGCTACACCTTC.

The V call is TRBV30, the J call TRBJ2-7; D uncertain. The ends were cut back, 0 bases at V and 6 bases at J, with 9 bases in the middle. CDR3 length equals 12 residues. The germline CDR1 and CDR2 sequences are GTSNPN and SVGIG (reference sequence). CDR3 protein: CAWSVFVSEQYF. The CDR3 DNA is TGTGCCTGGAGTGTCTTCGTATCCGAGCAGTACTTC. The whole variable domain, remainder taken from reference TRBV30 and TRBJ2-7, is SQTIHQWPATLVQPVGSPLSLECTVEGTSNPNLYWYRQAAGRGLQLLFYSVGIGQISSEVPQNLSASRPQDRQFILSSKKLLLSDSGFYLCAWSVFVSEQYFGPGTRLTVT.

The gene calls are TRBV12-5 and TRBJ2-7; D not certain. Trimming removed 6 bases from V and 3 bases from J, with 9 bases in between. The CDR3 runs 12 residues. Germline V gene lookup returns CDR1 LGHNT and CDR2 FRNRAP. The CDR3 spells CASGRPNYEQYF. CDR3 in DNA: TGTGCTAGTGGCCGTCCCAACTACGAGCAGTACTTC. Full variable domain (outside the CDR3, taken from reference TRBV12-5 and TRBJ2-7): DARVTQTPRHKVTEMGQEVTMRCQPILGHNTVFWYRQTMMQGLELLAYFRNRAPLDDSGMPKDRFSAEMPDATLATLKIQPSEPRDSAVYFCASGRPNYEQYFGPGTRLTVT.

This chain uses TRBV18 with TRBJ1-5, with D perhaps matching TRBD1 (5 bases). The V end lost 1 base, the J end lost 7 bases, and 17 bases lay between the germline ends. Germline V gives CDR1 KGHSH, CDR2 LQKENI. This CDR3 is 16 amino acids long. DNA of the CDR3: TGTGCCAGCTCACCACATCGGGGGGGACGGAGACAGCCCCAGCATTTT. It yields the protein CASSPHRGGRRQPQHF.

The gene calls are TRBV4-3 and TRBJ1-2; TRBD1 matches 8 bases. This CDR3 contains 17 residues. The V and J ends lost 0 bases and 8 bases, in that order; junction bases with no gene match: 14. Germline V gene lookup returns CDR1 LGHNA and CDR2 YSLEER. Written as DNA, the CDR3 is TGCGCCAGCAGCCAAGATAACTCCCCAGGGGGCCCGGGAGGCTACACCTTC. The encoded protein is CASSQDNSPGGPGGYTF.

The chain recombines TRBV9 with TRBJ1-2; the match to TRBD1 covers 11 bases. The CDR3 length is 16 residues. Germline loops: CDR1 SGDLS, CDR2 YYNGEE. V lost 4 bases, J lost 4 bases, and 9 bases stayed unmatched. The CDR3 DNA is TGTGCCAGCAGCTATGCGGACAGGGGGCAAGGCTATGGCTACACCTTC. Encoded protein: CASSYADRGQGYGYTF.

The rearrangement links TRBV6-5 to TRBJ2-5, with TRBD2 matching 7 bases. CDR1 and CDR2 from the germline V gene are MNHEY and SVGAGI. CDR3 size: 15 residues. The junction had 11 bases not matched to a gene; V was cut back by 5 bases and J by 5 bases. The CDR3 DNA follows: TGTGCCAGCAGTCCCTTGGGGGGGGACGGTGAGACCCAGTACTTC. This codes for CASSPLGGDGETQYF.

The table lists this clonotype with a count of one. The J gene is TRBJ2-1, the V gene TRBV4-1; 9 bases line up with TRBD2. The ends lost 1 base at V and 6 bases at J; junction bases unmatched: 16. The germline V gene encodes CDR1 MGHRA and CDR2 YSYEKL. There are 19 residues in the CDR3. CDR3 sequence: CASSQVTLIWAGGGNEQFF. The CDR3 nucleotides read TGCGCCAGCAGCCAAGTTACCCTCATTTGGGCGGGAGGGGGCAATGAGCAGTTCTTC.

The chain employs TRBV29-1 and TRBJ2-7; D not certain. Trimming stripped 4 bases from V and 6 bases from J, with 10 bases between. Germline V gives CDR1 SQVTM, CDR2 ANQGSEA. This CDR3 is built from 11 residues. CDR3 coding DNA: TGCAGCGTTGTGAGGCTAGGCGAGCAGTACTTC. Its translation is CSVVRLGEQYF.

V is TRBV15 and J is TRBJ2-1; D might be TRBD2 (5 bases). V dropped 2 bases and J dropped 3 bases, with 8 bases sitting between them. CDR1 is LNHNV and CDR2 is YYDKDF in the germline V gene (reference sequence). The CDR3 runs to 14 residues. CDR3 loop: CATSRRTGYNEQFF. The CDR3 bases are TGTGCCACCAGCAGACGGACTGGCTACAATGAGCAGTTCTTC. The full variable domain, with the rest looked up from reference TRBV15 and TRBJ2-1, is DAMVIQNPRYQVTQFGKPVTLSCSQTLNHNVMYWYQQKSSQAPKLLFHYYDKDFNNEADTPDNFQSRRPNTSFCFLDIRSPGLGDTAMYLCATSRRTGYNEQFFGPGTRLTVL.

V and J are TRBV11-2 and TRBJ2-2, with 8 bases aligning to TRBD2. The V segment lost 2 bases and the J segment 5 bases; nucleotides outside the gene matches: 7. CDR1 and CDR2 from the germline V gene are SGHAT and FQNNGV. This CDR3 region has 16 residues. CDR3 sequence reads: CASSLNYLAGTGELFF. CDR3 DNA sequence: TGTGCCAGCAGCTTAAACTATTTAGCGGGGACCGGGGAGCTGTTTTTT.

The chain's CDR3 is CATSAGAYNEQFF. Written as DNA, the CDR3 is TGTGCCACCAGTGCAGGGGCCTACAATGAGCAGTTCTTC. The chain carries TRBV24-1 and TRBJ2-1; a weak D match, TRBD1 (6 bases). V lost 5 bases and J 2 bases, leaving 6 bases between the germline ends. The CDR3 is 13 residues long. The V gene's germline CDR1 is KGHDR and CDR2 SFDVKD.

The chain recombines TRBV5-6 with TRBJ1-6, with TRBD1 identical over 9 bases. V was pared by 4 bases and J by 11 bases, with 13 bases of the junction left unmatched. This CDR3 has 16 residues. The germline V gene has CDR1 SGHDT and CDR2 YYEEEE. The CDR3 spells CASSPTGQGPQAPLHF. The CDR3 DNA sequence: TGTGCCAGCAGCCCTACGGGACAGGGCCCACAGGCACCCCTCCACTTT.

V is TRBV11-1 and J is TRBJ2-7, with TRBD1 identical over 8 bases. With 4 bases clipped from V and 0 bases from J, the junction kept 5 bases outside the gene matches. Germline CDR1 SGHAT, CDR2 FQDESV (reference sequence). The CDR3 is 15 residues long. The DNA for the CDR3 is TGTGCCAGCAGCTCAGGACAGGGCGTCTCCTACGAGCAGTACTTC. It yields the protein CASSSGQGVSYEQYF.